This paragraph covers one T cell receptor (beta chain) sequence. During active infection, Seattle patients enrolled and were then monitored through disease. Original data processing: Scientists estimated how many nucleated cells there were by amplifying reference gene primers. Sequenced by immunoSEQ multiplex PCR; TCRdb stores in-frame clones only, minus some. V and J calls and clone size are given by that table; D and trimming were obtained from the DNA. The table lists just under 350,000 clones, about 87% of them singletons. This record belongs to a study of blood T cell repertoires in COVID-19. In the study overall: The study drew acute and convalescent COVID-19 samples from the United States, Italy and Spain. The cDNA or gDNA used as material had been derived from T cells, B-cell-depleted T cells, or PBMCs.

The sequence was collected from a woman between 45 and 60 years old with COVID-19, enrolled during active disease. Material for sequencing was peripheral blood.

The CDR3, as DNA: TGTGCCAGCAGCCAAGTAAGCAGACTAGCGGGAGCGGTCACCGGGGAGCTGTTTTTT. Protein sequence: CASSQVSRLAGAVTGELFF. The chain combines TRBV14 with TRBJ2-2; TRBD2 agrees at 12 bases. The junction had 10 bases not matched to a gene; V was cut back by 1 base and J by 4 bases. This CDR3 has 19 residues. CDR1 and CDR2 from the germline V gene are SGHDN and FVKESK.